This T cell receptor beta chain was documented in a study of cytomegalovirus exposure and HLA in healthy donors (dated by TCRdb to 2017 to 2019). For the study in its entirety: In an earlier analysis of around 540 of the donors, 276 Gb of sequence data and roughly 100 million unique TCR beta sequences from about 180 million T cells were reported. Around 320 gigabases of sequencing data and approximately 85 million unique TCR sequences were included in an early release covering roughly 700 HLA-typed donors. To study patterns of TCR occurrence, a later analysis re-analyzed previously published TCR beta repertoires from 600 to 750 donors and added high-resolution HLA genotyping. HLA typing covered class I and class II loci at four-digit resolution. The study was designed to test whether signatures of past pathogen exposure could be identified by cataloging public T cell receptors. The study profiled the T cell repertoires of 500 to 800 subjects by immunosequencing and related them to cytomegalovirus serostatus. To decide whether each TCR beta V gene segment behaved as functional or pseudogenic, an earlier analysis of some 580 of the donors relied on high-throughput TCR beta sequencing. Rather than drawing on any new phenotypic data, the later analysis identified candidate immune exposures from TCR beta sequences and the way those sequences occurred across donors. Roughly 5 DR-DQ haplotypes were handled as single units for association and clustering because linkage in the cohort was strong. All discovery cohort repertoires had been generated using a single sequencing platform. The study combined high-throughput TCR immunosequencing, statistical association of individual TCRs with disease status, and machine learning to predict cytomegalovirus infection status. Typing coverage differed by locus: A, B, C, DRB1 and DQB1 were typed in about 620-630 donors, DQA1 in 500 to 550, DPA1 in nearly 610, and DPB1 in approximately 450. Besides the first cohort of roughly 700 subjects, a separate validation cohort made up of roughly 120 different subjects was used. Of the roughly 420 genotyped donors, more than 75% were placed in the genetic ancestry cluster associated with self-reported Caucasian donors. Among a few hundred genotyped donors of the cohort, an average of approximately 250,000 unique TCR beta nucleotide sequences were sequenced per donor, around 20% of them non-productive. Genome-wide SNP genotypes for about 65% of the 666 donors were used in a later genetic analysis, which treated that subset as a discovery cohort. Alongside the repertoire data, information on donor age, sex, ethnicity and CMV serostatus was compiled. General findings and caveats noted by the study authors: Three of the identified cytomegalovirus-associated TCR beta chains were confirmed in vitro to be specific for cytomegalovirus antigens. In a later analysis, 16,951 TCR beta sequences were associated with specific HLA alleles at a false discovery rate of 0.05. This cohort had only TCR beta chains sequenced, and the lack of alpha or paired-chain data limited which features could be detected. Compared with the roughly 670-donor mean, donors in an Asian-associated ancestry cluster had fewer N-insertions in productive TCRs, according to a later genetic analysis. V-gene and J-gene trimming of TCR beta chains was associated with a missense DCLRE1C variant in a later genetic analysis, and the association was replicated in an independent cohort. The classifier was reported to diagnose cytomegalovirus status with high specificity and sensitivity in both the original and validation cohorts. An earlier analysis of some 590 of the donors showed that most TCR beta V segments appeared in productive rearrangements either about 87% or about 30% of the time, which broadly matched IMGT annotations. Assigning TCR associations to individual alleles was difficult when HLA alleles, especially DR and DQ, strongly co-occurred. In a later analysis, most CMV-associated TCR beta chains were found to appear HLA-restricted, with HLA associations seemingly driven largely by CMV exposure. The authors suggested that the approach could potentially be generalized to other disease states and immunological phenotypes. HLA typing was unavailable for some donors at each locus, so association tests used only the typed subset. Most TCR sequences were observed very rarely across donors, whereas some public TCRs were present in many individuals. Correlated functional status among segregating V segments might be attributable to linkage disequilibrium, but an unknown experimental factor could not be ruled out. A cluster of highly shared sequence variants was judged likely to represent a technical artifact of the sequencing pipeline. The presence/absence analyses assumed that sequencing depth was roughly uniform across donors, and that assumption may not be true. Some IMGT-functional V segments, including TRBV6-2 and TRBV6-3, could not be told apart with the 87-base-pair reads, so those segments were excluded. For the cohort, immune exposure information was limited to CMV serostatus. A further reported finding was that TCR beta sequences accurately predicted the HLA-A and HLA-B alleles for most subjects in the first cohort. According to a later analysis, TCR association rates differed among HLA loci, with DRB1 alleles showing the most associated TCRs and HLA-C alleles showing the fewest. According to a later analysis, parvovirus B19, influenza, CMV and Epstein-Barr virus appeared linked to several top co-occurrence clusters. The study listed 164 TCR beta chains as associated with cytomegalovirus. The earlier analysis of about 600 of the donors excluded fewer than 20 rarely observed V segments, including chromosome 9 orphons, because counts were too low. Compared with equally common non-associated chains, HLA-associated TCR beta chains in a later analysis were more clonally expanded and had lower generation probabilities.

Receptors were amplified or captured by the immunoSEQ multiplex PCR assay. The multiplex PCR relied on a mix of 60 forward primers for TCR Vbeta segments and 13 reverse primers for TCR Jbeta segments. Amplification of the CDR3 region of rearranged TCR beta genes was performed with a multiplex PCR assay on genomic DNA. The amplified TCR beta libraries were sequenced on the Illumina HiSeq System as 87-base-pair reads. Under the source paper's analysis protocol: In a later analysis, some 80 million unique TCR beta chains were counted across the roughly 700 repertoires, and about 10 million of these chains were shared by at least two donors. A nearest-neighbor algorithm error-corrected the raw reads and collapsed the reads into unique sequences, merging closely related sequences to remove PCR and sequencing errors. To assign V, D and J gene segments, CDR3 sequences were aligned to IMGT reference sequences. For a sequence to be retained, at least a six-nucleotide match to both a V gene segment and a J gene segment was required. Rearrangements were called productive when the CDR3 lacked stop codons and stayed in frame with V and J; all others were non-productive. CDR3 was defined by IMGT convention, running from the second conserved V-encoded cysteine to the conserved J-encoded phenylalanine. In an earlier analysis of roughly 610 of the donors, sequences lacking an unambiguous match to a single V gene segment were excluded. In an earlier analysis of 587 of the donors, V segments were called functional above 56.7% productive rearrangements and were called segregating when the between-donor standard deviation exceeded 5%. A statistical classification framework was built to diagnose cytomegalovirus status from the catalog of TCR beta chain sequences. In a later analysis, V and J genes were assigned by comparing TCR nucleotide sequences against IMGT/GENE-DB human TR gene sequences. The TCRdist pipeline was used in a later analysis to assign CDR3 sequences and most-parsimonious VDJ recombination scenarios. A later analysis defined each TCR beta chain by its CDR3 amino acid sequence plus V-gene family, and excluded reads lacking a unique V-gene family. As a way to deal with suspected cross-contamination and a sequencing artifact, a later analysis dropped hundreds of nucleotide sequences that were highly shared and had low generation probability. In a later analysis, a clonal expansion index was calculated for each public chain from normalized within-repertoire ranks of inferred template counts. Generation probabilities in a later analysis came from a VDJ recombination model fitted to out-of-frame rearrangements, and those results were checked against IGoR. A later analysis scored TCR-TCR, TCR-HLA and TCR-CMV co-occurrence with hypergeometric tests, applying a repertoire-size bias correction to TCR pairs. A later analysis estimated false discovery rates by permuting HLA or CMV assignments 20 times. In a later analysis, co-occurring TCRs were grouped using DBSCAN, with TCRdist sequence similarity added in when clustering inside HLA-allele-positive subsets. For co-occurrence clustering, repertoires with fewer than 30,000 or more than 120,000 public chains were excluded, along with roughly 5 repertoires with anomalous nucleotide sharing. The clones in this table, taken by TCRdb from immuneACCESS, are in-frame only. Not every clone is retained; where verified, under half of the shortfall comes from an unresolved V gene, and the cause of the rest is unknown. D and trimming were read from the DNA, whereas the V and J calls and clone size are those reported in that table. This sample lists around 200,000 clones; roughly 85% were detected once. Together, the top ten hold roughly 1.9% of the sample.

About this clone: The antigen this receptor binds is unknown. No clone much larger than this one lies a single base away; base qualities are absent.

The V and J ends are trimmed by 1 base and 8 bases, leaving 9 bases between them. The CDR3 covers 13 residues, taking in both the cysteine and the phenylalanine. The only DNA kept is the CDR3, 39 bases in frame from the first base. The germline V gene sets CDR1 to SGHRS and CDR2 to YFSETQ. In total, around 600 healthy bone marrow donors made up the cohort. At the time of sampling, every cohort member was nominally healthy, though immune exposures that went unrecorded were likely present. The donor was CMV seronegative and belonged to the group of 352 seronegative cohort members. Each donor provided a peripheral blood sample, and peripheral blood mononuclear cells were used for TCR beta sequencing. Genomic DNA was extracted from the blood cell samples with the Qiagen DNeasy Blood Extraction Kit.

Recombination linked TRBV5-1 to TRBJ2-2; TRBD2 might be the D gene, on 5 matching bases. Source material: PBMCs. This clonotype originated in a male donor in good health and CMV-seronegative. The CDR3 region reads CASSLPTGGELFF. The nucleotides read TGCGCCAGCAGCTTGCCCACGGGAGGGGAGCTGTTTTTT.